Shown below are 23 T cell receptor beta chains from a single sample sequenced in a study of naive and memory T cell subsets. Both TRBC1 and TRBC2 were covered by a beta constant-region primer of two equimolar oligonucleotides. Four rounds of PCR amplified the ligated cDNA using nested alpha and beta constant-region primers plus SP2. One entry per CDR3 protein, called by TCRdb with MiXCR from the UMI-ligation and nested PCR reads. The sample records around 110,000 distinct CDR3 sequences, 36% being singletons. What was sequenced was central memory CD4+ T cells from blood. All receptors come from a human donor in good health.

In its sample, this clonotype was seen a few times. The chain combines TRBV5-1 with TRBJ2-4, with 7 bases identical to TRBD2. Looked up from germline, CDR1 is SGHRS and CDR2 is YFSETQ. The CDR3 sequence is 15 residues long. The junction had 10 bases not matched to a gene; V was cut back by 10 bases and J by 0 bases. CDR3 in DNA: TGCGCCTCCAGGGCCAGCGGGGAAGCCAAAAACATTCAGTACTTC. It yields the protein CASRASGEAKNIQYF.

The chain uses TRBV7-8 and TRBJ2-7, with D maybe TRBD1 (6 bases). CDR3 size: 17 residues. V gave up 5 bases and J gave up 3 bases, with 23 bases separating them. Per germline, CDR1 SGHVS and CDR2 FQNEAQ. CDR3 region: CASSPIQDRSRYYEQYF. The CDR3 DNA follows: TGTGCCAGCAGCCCCATACAGGACAGATCTAGATACTACGAGCAGTACTTC.

This clonotype turned up a few times. The chain combines TRBV20-1 with TRBJ2-1; D is unresolved. Trimming removed 3 bases at V and 8 bases at J, with 5 bases between. This CDR3 comprises 10 residues. CDR1 is DFQATT, CDR2 SNEGSKA, per germline (reference sequence). CDR3 DNA: TGCAGTGCTAGGGCCTATGAGCAGTTCTTC. This gives the protein CSARAYEQFF.

The V and J genes are TRBV9 and TRBJ2-1, with TRBD1 identical over 7 bases. This CDR3 is 15 amino acids long. V trimming: 3 bases; J trimming: 6 bases; junction bases outside the gene matches: 9. Germline assignment: CDR1 SGDLS and CDR2 YYNGEE. DNA for the CDR3: TGTGCCAGCAGCGCTCAGACAGGGTGGGGCAATGAGCAGTTCTTC. Translating gives CASSAQTGWGNEQFF.

This clonotype appeared a few times. V gene TRBV13 combines with J gene TRBJ1-2, with a possible D match to TRBD1 (6 bases). The V end was cut by 3 bases, the J end by 7 bases, with 21 bases between. The germline V gene encodes CDR1 PRHDT and CDR2 FYEKMQ (reference sequence). The CDR3 has 16 amino acids. CDR3 sequence reads: CASSFFSTGGSGGYTF. As DNA, the CDR3 is TGTGCCAGCAGCTTCTTCTCGACAGGAGGCTCTGGTGGCTACACCTTC.

The rearrangement uses TRBV5-4 and TRBJ2-1; D is ambiguous. The CDR3 consists of 13 residues. Germline-derived CDR1 and CDR2 are SGHNT and YYREEE (reference sequence). The germline V and J ends were trimmed by 7 bases and 4 bases, with 12 bases remaining between them. This chain's CDR3 is CASGNSSYNEQFF. The CDR3 coding sequence is TGTGCCAGCGGGAATAGTTCTTACAATGAGCAGTTCTTC.

This chain uses TRBV18 with TRBJ2-1, with 9 bases aligning to TRBD1. CDR3 length: 13 amino acids. The J segment lost 7 bases and the V segment lost 2 bases, leaving 0 bases of the junction unmatched. The germline CDR1 and CDR2 sequences are KGHSH and LQKENI. The CDR3, as DNA: TGTGCCAGCTCACCAGGACAGGGGAATGAGCAGTTCTTC. Amino acid sequence: CASSPGQGNEQFF.

The count of this clonotype is one. This chain joins TRBV12-3 or TRBV12-4 and TRBJ2-1; 8 bases fit TRBD1. CDR3 length equals 13 residues. J was trimmed by 9 bases and V by 7 bases; bases with no gene match: 8. The CDR3, as DNA: TGTGCCAGCACTAAATCCACAGGGGGTGAGCAGTTCTTC. Protein product: CASTKSTGGEQFF.

The chain links TRBV29-1 to TRBJ2-5; TRBD1 is a possible D gene (5 bases). This CDR3 spans 13 amino acids. The V gene lost 8 bases and the J gene lost 5 bases, with 18 bases spanning the gap. The germline V gene encodes CDR1 SQVTM and CDR2 ANQGSEA. The CDR3 sequence is CSTTSGFLETQYF. Here the CDR3 DNA reads TGCAGCACAACGTCAGGGTTCCTGGAGACCCAGTACTTC.

This clonotype was counted a few times. This sequence joins TRBV29-1 and TRBJ2-7, with 11 positions matching TRBD2. This CDR3 is built from 15 residues. Germline values: CDR1 SQVTM, CDR2 ANQGSEA. J gave up 4 bases and V 6 bases, and 11 bases lay outside the gene matches. CDR3 in amino acids: CSVLRLAGILYEQYF. CDR3 coding DNA: TGCAGCGTCCTGCGACTAGCGGGGATTCTATACGAGCAGTACTTC.

This chain uses TRBV28 with TRBJ2-1, with 9 bases aligning to TRBD2. Trimming took 6 bases from V and 5 from J; bases not matched to a gene: 8. There are 15 residues in the CDR3. Germline-derived CDR1 and CDR2 are MDHEN and SYDVKM. The CDR3 sequence is CASSPGLARNNEQFF. DNA of the CDR3: TGTGCCAGCAGCCCAGGACTAGCGCGTAACAATGAGCAGTTCTTC.

The table lists this clonotype with a few counts. The chain employs TRBV28 and TRBJ1-5, with D unresolved. CDR1 MDHEN and CDR2 SYDVKM come from the germline V gene. With 1 base removed from V and 6 bases from J, the gap between germline ends came to 4 bases. The CDR3 contains 12 residues. CDR3 DNA sequence: TGTGCCAGCAGTTTATTTGGTCAGCCCCAGCATTTT. Protein product: CASSLFGQPQHF.

This chain links TRBV20-1 with TRBJ1-1, with TRBD1 matching 7 bases. Germline CDR1 is DFQATT and CDR2 is SNEGSKA (reference sequence). Trimming at V came to 0 bases and at J to 8 bases, leaving 6 bases not matched to a gene. The CDR3 spans 13 residues. The CDR3 DNA follows: TGCAGTGCTAGAGATCCTAGGGGGCTAGAAGCTTTCTTT. Amino acids: CSARDPRGLEAFF.

The gene calls are TRBV23-1 and TRBJ1-5; a weak D match, TRBD1 (5 bases). TRBV23-1 is flagged as an ORF with uncertain function. The CDR3 sequence is 18 residues long. Deletions cut 0 bases from V and 2 bases from J, with 17 bases between. In DNA form, the CDR3 reads TGCGCCAGCAGTCAATCAGTACACTGGGACGCCTGCAATCAGCCCCAGCATTTT. Its translation is CASSQSVHWDACNQPQHF.

This clonotype was picked up a small number of times. The V and J genes are TRBV6-6 and TRBJ1-1; no definite D call. Trimming stripped 2 bases from V and 0 bases from J, with 13 bases between. The CDR3 runs 16 residues. CDR1 and CDR2 (germline): MNHNY, SVGAGI (reference sequence). CDR3 in DNA: TGTGCCAGCAGTTACCCGTCTCACAAGATGAACACTGAAGCTTTCTTT. Translated: CASSYPSHKMNTEAFF.

The rearrangement links TRBV7-2 to TRBJ2-3, with 14 positions matching TRBD2. Looked up from germline, CDR1 is SGHTA and CDR2 is FQGNSA. J lost 6 bases, V lost 5 bases, and 7 bases had no gene match. CDR3 length: 16 residues. Here the CDR3 reads CASSPGLAGVGDTQYF. The CDR3 nucleotides read TGTGCCAGCAGCCCGGGACTAGCGGGAGTTGGGGATACGCAGTATTTT.

The table lists this clonotype with a few counts. CDR3 sequence: CASSPVDGSYNEQFF. The CDR3 DNA reads as TGTGCCAGCAGCCCAGTAGACGGCTCCTACAATGAGCAGTTCTTC. V is TRBV11-2 and J is TRBJ2-1; no clear D. The CDR3 covers 15 residues. The germline CDR1 and CDR2 sequences are SGHAT and FQNNGV. The ends were cut back, 5 bases at V and 0 bases at J, with 11 bases in the middle. Variable domain in full (rest from reference TRBV11-2 and TRBJ2-1): EAGVAQSPRYKIIEKRQSVAFWCNPISGHATLYWYQQILGQGPKLLIQFQNNGVVDDSQLPKDRFSAERLKGVDSTLKIQPAKLEDSAVYLCASSPVDGSYNEQFFGPGTRLTVL.

This chain joins TRBV20-1 and TRBJ2-5; D may correspond to TRBD1 or TRBD2 (5 bases each). The V and J ends lost 3 bases and 3 bases respectively, with 11 bases between them. CDR3 length equals 13 residues. Germline V gives CDR1 DFQATT, CDR2 SNEGSKA (reference sequence). The CDR3 nucleotides are TGCAGTGCTAGCCCCAGAGGGGAAGAGACCCAGTACTTC. It encodes CSASPRGEETQYF.

This chain links TRBV20-1 with TRBJ2-1; 7 nucleotides match TRBD2. Losses at the gene ends were 2 bases for V and 5 bases for J; bases not matched to a gene: 9. The CDR3 runs 15 residues. The V gene's germline CDR1 is DFQATT and CDR2 SNEGSKA (reference sequence). The CDR3 here is CSARRKRDWDNEQFF. The DNA of the CDR3 is TGCAGTGCTAGACGGAAGCGGGATTGGGACAATGAGCAGTTCTTC.

This clonotype was observed many times. The chain employs TRBV6-1 and TRBJ2-6, with D tentatively TRBD1 (5 bases). Trimming shortened V by 7 bases and J by 0 bases, and 13 bases separated the two germline ends. The CDR3 sequence is 16 residues long. Germline V gives CDR1 MNHNS, CDR2 SASEGT. The CDR3 sequence: CASIWTLSSGANVLTF. Written as DNA, the CDR3 is TGTGCCAGCATCTGGACACTTAGCTCTGGGGCCAACGTCCTGACTTTC.

This clonotype was seen a few times. The rearrangement links TRBV2 to TRBJ2-2; no reliable D call. CDR1 SNHLY and CDR2 FYNNEI come from the germline V gene. V dropped 6 bases and J dropped 0 bases, with 14 bases sitting between them. CDR3 length equals 16 residues. The CDR3 bases are TGTGCCAGCAGAGAACAAAGATACGCGAACACCGGGGAGCTGTTTTTT. Translating it yields CASREQRYANTGELFF.

This clonotype was detected many times. The V call is TRBV27, the J call TRBJ2-1; the D is unclear. CDR3 length equals 13 residues. Germline V gene data show CDR1 as MNHEY and CDR2 as SMNVEV (reference sequence). The V gene lost 5 bases and the J gene lost 5 bases, with 10 bases spanning the gap. The CDR3 nucleotides are TGTGCCAGCAGTCCCAATAATGACAATGAGCAGTTCTTC. Translating gives CASSPNNDNEQFF.

This clonotype was counted only a few times. This chain uses TRBV12-3 or TRBV12-4 with TRBJ2-1; D remains unclear. V dropped 7 bases and J dropped 9 bases, with 10 bases sitting between them. The CDR3 is 11 amino acids. DNA of the CDR3: TGTGCCAGCACCCTTCTGGGTGAGCAGTTCTTC. This gives the protein CASTLLGEQFF.